This TCR beta chain appears in the sequencing data of a study of blood T cells in healthy people across ages. The CDR3 runs to 14 residues. V lost 3 bases and J lost 5, with 11 bases in between. From germline, CDR1 is MGHRA and CDR2 YSYEKL. Worth noting for this clonotype: The antigen is unknown.

A second roughly 6 to 12 cycle PCR used barcoded and J-beta primers. Through a template-switch adaptor with 12 random nucleotides, each cDNA molecule received a tag. TCRdb called the 5' RACE reads again in MiXCR, with one record for every CDR3 protein. The sample contains about 580,000 distinct CDR3 sequences, around half of which appear only once. The study's findings and limits: Donors of long life had a larger count of naive CD4+ cells and greater diversity than aged donors. Per million T cells, the diversity of TCR beta decreased roughly linearly as age advanced.

This chain uses TRBV4-1 with TRBJ2-1; the D gene is possibly TRBD1 (5 bases). Sequencing was done on a sample of blood. The TCR originated in a man older than 75 in good health. The CDR3 DNA follows: TGCGCCAGCAGCCAGTCGACAGAAAACAATGAGCAGTTCTTC. This codes for CASSQSTENNEQFF.